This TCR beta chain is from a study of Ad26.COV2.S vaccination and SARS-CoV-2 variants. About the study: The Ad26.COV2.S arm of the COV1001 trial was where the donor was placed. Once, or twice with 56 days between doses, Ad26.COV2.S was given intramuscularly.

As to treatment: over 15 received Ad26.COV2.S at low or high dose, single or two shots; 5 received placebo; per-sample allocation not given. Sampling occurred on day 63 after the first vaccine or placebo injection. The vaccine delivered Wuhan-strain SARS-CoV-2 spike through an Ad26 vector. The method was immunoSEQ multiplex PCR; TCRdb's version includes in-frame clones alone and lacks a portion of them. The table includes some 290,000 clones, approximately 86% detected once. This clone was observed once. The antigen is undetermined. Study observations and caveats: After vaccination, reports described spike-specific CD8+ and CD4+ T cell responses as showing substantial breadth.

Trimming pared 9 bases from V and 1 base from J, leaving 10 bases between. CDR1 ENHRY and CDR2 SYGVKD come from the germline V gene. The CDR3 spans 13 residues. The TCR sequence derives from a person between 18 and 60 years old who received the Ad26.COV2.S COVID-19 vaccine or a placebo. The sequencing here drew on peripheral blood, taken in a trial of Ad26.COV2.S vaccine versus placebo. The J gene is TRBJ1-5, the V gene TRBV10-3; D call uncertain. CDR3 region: CAIGELSNQPQHF. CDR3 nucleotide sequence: TGTGCCATTGGGGAGCTGAGCAATCAGCCCCAGCATTTT.